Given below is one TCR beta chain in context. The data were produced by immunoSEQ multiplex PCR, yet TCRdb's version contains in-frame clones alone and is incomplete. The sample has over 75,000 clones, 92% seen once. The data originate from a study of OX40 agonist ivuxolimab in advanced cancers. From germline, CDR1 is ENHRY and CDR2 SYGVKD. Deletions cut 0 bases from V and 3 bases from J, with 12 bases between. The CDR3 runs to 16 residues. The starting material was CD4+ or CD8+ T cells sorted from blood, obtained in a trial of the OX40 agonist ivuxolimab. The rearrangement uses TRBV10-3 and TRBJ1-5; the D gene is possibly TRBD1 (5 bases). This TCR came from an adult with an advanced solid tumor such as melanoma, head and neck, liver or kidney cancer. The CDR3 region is CAISESAGFTNQPQHF. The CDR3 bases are TGTGCCATCAGTGAGTCTGCAGGGTTTACCAATCAGCCCCAGCATTTT.